This TCR beta chain was profiled in a study of cytomegalovirus exposure and HLA in healthy donors. Whole-study findings and limits: Excluded were some V segments that proved indistinguishable, including TRBV6-2 and TRBV6-3.

PCR primers comprised 60 Vbeta and 13 Jbeta primers. TCRdb's copy holds only in-frame clones and misses some; the assay was immunoSEQ multiplex PCR. The data contain more than 150,000 clones, around 80% of them singletons. The CDR3 totals 13 residues. Per the germline V gene, CDR1 is GTSNPN and CDR2 is SVGIG (reference sequence). The V end was cut by 0 bases, the J end by 6 bases, with 9 bases between. In the case of this clone: What it binds is not known.

The chain joins TRBV30 to TRBJ1-5, with D unclear. Sequencing used PBMCs. This TCR came from a woman aged 25 to 39 in good health and CMV-seronegative. The DNA for the CDR3 is TGTGCCTGGAGTGTACGGGCGGGTCAGCCCCAGCATTTT. Protein product: CAWSVRAGQPQHF.